This TCR beta chain was captured in a study of CD8 T cells in Susac syndrome. The RNA, roughly 0.5 to 1 ug, was put through reverse transcription using random hexamers. Across 54 Vbeta and 13 Jbeta, immunoSEQ multiplex PCR amplified TCR beta CDR3. TCRdb recomputed calls from the immunoSEQ multiplex PCR reads with MiXCR, one row per CDR3 protein. Of roughly 160,000 distinct CDR3 sequences in the sample, approximately 96% were seen once. This CDR3 spans 13 amino acids. V lost 10 bases, J lost 5 bases, and 17 bases lay in between. Germline V lookup: CDR1 MNHEY, CDR2 SVGEGT. CD8+ and CD4+ T cells circulating in blood were sequenced for TCR beta. Healthy donors formed controls matched for age and sex.

The chain combines TRBV6-2 or TRBV6-3 with TRBJ1-1, with D possibly being TRBD1 (6 bases). The sequence came from a human donor in good health. Sample: CD4+ T cells from PBMCs. The DNA for the CDR3 is TGTGCCACATCAGGGGAGGCGGGAACTGAAGCTTTCTTT. Protein: CATSGEAGTEAFF.